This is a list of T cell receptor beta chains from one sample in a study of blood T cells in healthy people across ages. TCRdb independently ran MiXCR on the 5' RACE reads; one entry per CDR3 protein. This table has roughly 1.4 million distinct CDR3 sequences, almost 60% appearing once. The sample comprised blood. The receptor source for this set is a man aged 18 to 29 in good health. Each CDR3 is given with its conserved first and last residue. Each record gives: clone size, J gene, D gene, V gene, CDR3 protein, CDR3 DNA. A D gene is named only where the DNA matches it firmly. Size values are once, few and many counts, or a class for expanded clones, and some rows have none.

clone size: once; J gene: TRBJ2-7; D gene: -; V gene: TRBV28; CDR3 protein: CVSSPQVGDEQYF; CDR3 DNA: TGTGTCAGCAGCCCTCAAGTCGGGGACGAGCAGTACTTC
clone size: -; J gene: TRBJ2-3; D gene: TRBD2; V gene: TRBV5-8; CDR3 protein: CASSLEGRALTDTQYF; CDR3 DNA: TGTGCCAGCAGCCTCGAGGGGAGGGCGCTCACAGATACGCAGTATTTT
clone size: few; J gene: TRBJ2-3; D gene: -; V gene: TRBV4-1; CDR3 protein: CASSQVVVGTDTQYF; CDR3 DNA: TGCGCCAGCAGCCAAGTTGTGGTCGGCACAGATACGCAGTATTTT
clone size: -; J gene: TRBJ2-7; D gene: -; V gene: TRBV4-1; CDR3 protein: CASSSPSRGGEEQYF; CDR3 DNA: TGCGCCAGCAGCTCACCTTCACGAGGGGGAGAGGAGCAGTACTTC
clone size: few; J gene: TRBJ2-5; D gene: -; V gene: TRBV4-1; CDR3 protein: CASSQADEETQYF; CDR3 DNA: TGCGCCAGCAGCCAAGCCGACGAAGAGACCCAGTACTTC
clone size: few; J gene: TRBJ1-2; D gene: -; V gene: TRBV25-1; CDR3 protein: CASSNGGYGYTF; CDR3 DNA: TGTGCCAGCAGCAATGGGGGGTACGGCTACACCTTC
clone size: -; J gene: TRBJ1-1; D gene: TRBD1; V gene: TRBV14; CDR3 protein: CASSQARTGNTEAFF; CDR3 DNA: TGTGCCAGCAGCCAAGCCCGGACAGGAAACACTGAAGCTTTCTTT
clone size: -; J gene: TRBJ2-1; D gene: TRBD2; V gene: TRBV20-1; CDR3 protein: CSAPASGRTYNEQFF; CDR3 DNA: TGCAGTGCTCCCGCCAGCGGGAGAACATACAATGAGCAGTTCTTC
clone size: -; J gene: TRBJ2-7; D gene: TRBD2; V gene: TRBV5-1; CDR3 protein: CASSLDGRGEQYF; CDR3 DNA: TGCGCCAGCAGCTTGGATGGGAGGGGCGAGCAGTACTTC
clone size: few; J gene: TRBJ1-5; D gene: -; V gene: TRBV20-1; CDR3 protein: CSAMGENQPQHF; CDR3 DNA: TGCAGTGCCATGGGGGAGAATCAGCCCCAGCATTTT
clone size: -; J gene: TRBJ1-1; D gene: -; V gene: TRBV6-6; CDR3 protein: CASSYGRGVNTEAFF; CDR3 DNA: TGTGCCAGCAGTTACGGAAGGGGGGTGAACACTGAAGCTTTCTTT
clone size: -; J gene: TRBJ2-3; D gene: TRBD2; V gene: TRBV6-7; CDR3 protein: CASSCPDGSGASDTQYF; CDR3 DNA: TGTGCCAGCAGTTGCCCGGACGGCAGCGGGGCCTCCGATACGCAGTATTTT
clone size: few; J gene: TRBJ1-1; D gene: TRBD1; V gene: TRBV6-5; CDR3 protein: CASSSRDRKGPKTEAFF; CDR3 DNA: TGTGCCAGCAGTTCCCGGGACAGGAAGGGTCCCAAGACTGAAGCTTTCTTT
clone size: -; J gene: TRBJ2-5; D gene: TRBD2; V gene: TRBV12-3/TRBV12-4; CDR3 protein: CASSFRLAGPIGTQYF; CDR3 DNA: TGTGCCAGCAGTTTCCGACTAGCGGGCCCCATAGGGACCCAGTACTTC
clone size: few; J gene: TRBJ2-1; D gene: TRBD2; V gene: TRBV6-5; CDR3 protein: CASSLLLSGGRNEQFF; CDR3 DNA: TGTGCCAGCAGCCTCCTCCTTAGCGGGGGGCGCAATGAGCAGTTCTTC